The next 10 T cell receptor beta chains were all read from a single sample in a study of molecular identifiers for immune sequencing clone quantification. TCRdb fed the PCR reads into MiXCR, producing one record per CDR3 protein. The sample includes some 97,000 distinct CDR3 sequences, about 24% of them seen just once. The sample comprised naive CD8+ T cells from blood, with Jurkat cell RNA spiked in. Subset indicated: FACS-sorted CD8+CD4-CCR7+CD45RA+ naive T cells. The receptors here all came from a human donor in good health. Some libraries in this study had Jurkat cell RNA spiked in.

This clonotype occurred a few times. The chain uses TRBV29-1 and TRBJ2-7; D is perhaps TRBD1 (7 bases). The germline CDR1 and CDR2 sequences are SQVTM and ANQGSEA. The CDR3 loop spans 12 amino acids. The V and J ends lost 2 bases and 4 bases respectively, with 9 bases between them. This chain's CDR3 is CSVEQGGYEQYF. In DNA, the CDR3 is TGCAGCGTTGAACAGGGGGGATACGAGCAGTACTTC.

The sample holds many counts of this clonotype. The chain joins TRBV10-3 to TRBJ2-7, with a possible D match to TRBD1 (6 bases). In germline, CDR1 is ENHRY, CDR2 SYGVKD. V was trimmed by 3 bases and J by 9 bases, leaving 21 bases between them. This CDR3 has 15 amino acids. The CDR3 here is CAISDSNYRVQGQYF. CDR3 in DNA: TGTGCCATCAGTGATTCCAATTACAGGGTGCAGGGGCAGTACTTC.

This clonotype has ten or more counts. The gene calls are TRBV4-3 and TRBJ2-3; D possibly corresponds to TRBD1 (6 bases). This CDR3 has 16 residues. Germline V gives CDR1 LGHNA, CDR2 YSLEER. Trimming cost V 0 bases and J 0 bases, with 10 bases left between them. CDR3 sequence reads: CASSQERTASTDTQYF. The CDR3, as DNA: TGCGCCAGCAGCCAAGAACGGACAGCCAGCACAGATACGCAGTATTTT.

This clonotype was counted many times. The gene calls are TRBV12-3 or TRBV12-4 and TRBJ2-7; D not resolved. With 6 bases removed from V and 2 bases from J, the gap between germline ends came to 14 bases. This CDR3 comprises 14 residues. CDR3 bases: TGTGCCAGCAGCCCTACGGCGGTGGCCTACGAGCAGTACTTC. Its protein is CASSPTAVAYEQYF.

This clonotype occurred many times. The DNA for the CDR3 is TGTGCCAGCAGTCCCGGGACAGGGGAAGCTTTCTTT. Its protein product is CASSPGTGEAFF. The V call is TRBV12-3 or TRBV12-4, the J call TRBJ1-1, with 9 bases aligning to TRBD1. V was clipped by 5 bases and J by 8 bases; unmatched bases: 3. The CDR3 spans 12 residues.

At least ten counts were recorded for this clonotype. The chain recombines TRBV6-1 with TRBJ2-3; a weak D match, TRBD2 (6 bases). The CDR3 is made up of 17 amino acids. CDR1 MNHNS and CDR2 SASEGT come from the germline V gene. With 6 bases removed from V and 2 bases from J, the gap between germline ends came to 21 bases. Here the CDR3 DNA reads TGTGCCAGCAGCCCCCTCCTCGGTACGGGACTCACAGATACGCAGTATTTT. It codes for CASSPLLGTGLTDTQYF.

In this sample, this clonotype turned up many times. This rearrangement joins TRBV5-1 to TRBJ2-7; tentative D call: TRBD1 (6 bases). Germline-derived CDR1 and CDR2 are SGHRS and YFSETQ. The ends were cut back, 2 bases at V and 2 bases at J, with 14 bases in the middle. The CDR3 runs to 15 residues. The CDR3 nucleotides are TGCGCCAGCAGCTTTGGACAGACGCCAACCTACGAGCAGTACTTC. This gives the protein CASSFGQTPTYEQYF.

In its sample, this clonotype was seen many times. The DNA of the CDR3 is TGTGCCAGCAGCTTAAGACAGGGGATGGCCACAGATACGCAGTATTTT. This codes for CASSLRQGMATDTQYF. This chain uses TRBV7-8 with TRBJ2-3; 8 bases map to TRBD1. CDR1 is SGHVS, CDR2 FQNEAQ, per germline. The junction had 6 bases not matched to a gene; V was cut back by 2 bases and J by 2 bases. This CDR3 is built from 16 residues.

The genes are TRBV6-2 or TRBV6-3 and TRBJ2-3, with D possibly matching TRBD1 (6 bases). Per the germline V gene, CDR1 is MNHEY and CDR2 is SVGEGT. V was pared by 7 bases and J by 4 bases, with 18 bases between. The CDR3 covers 15 residues. The CDR3 loop is CASNAVRGEPDTQYF. In nucleotides, the CDR3 is TGTGCCAGCAACGCCGTCAGGGGCGAGCCAGATACGCAGTATTTT.

Concerning this clonotype: A clone one base away is much larger, so this may be a read error. This chain joins TRBV7-9 and TRBJ1-1; perhaps TRBD1 as D (5 bases). The CDR3 length is 12 residues. Germline CDR1 and CDR2: SEHNR and FQNEAQ (reference sequence). For the CDR3, the DNA is TGTGCCGGCAGCTTATTCCAGGGTTTAGCTTTCTTT. Encoded protein: CAGSLFQGLAFF.